These 9 T cell receptor beta chains originate from one sample sequenced in a study of cytomegalovirus exposure and HLA in healthy donors. Primers: 60 Vbeta forward and 13 Jbeta reverse. The table came from immunoSEQ multiplex PCR; TCRdb's copy has only in-frame clones and leaves some out. The repertoire includes approximately 150,000 clones, 70% to 80% of them detected once, and 1.4% to 1.5% sits in the top ten. Sequencing used PBMCs. The receptors were sampled from a woman in her twenties or thirties in good health and CMV-seropositive.

The chain carries TRBV6-5 and TRBJ1-5; 9 nucleotides line up with TRBD1. The trim removed 6 bases at V and 5 bases at J, leaving 8 bases unmatched. The germline V gene encodes CDR1 MNHEY and CDR2 SVGAGI. This CDR3 contains 15 residues. Here the CDR3 reads CASSSHRGLYQPQHF. Written as DNA, the CDR3 is TGTGCCAGCAGCAGCCACAGGGGGCTTTATCAGCCCCAGCATTTT.

This clone was counted between two and nine times. The chain couples TRBV10-3 to TRBJ1-5; D might be TRBD1 (6 bases). V was shortened by 6 bases and J by 3 bases, with 18 bases between the two germline ends. CDR1 and CDR2 from the germline V gene are ENHRY and SYGVKD. CDR3 size: 16 residues. The DNA of the CDR3 is TGTGCCATCAGCCCATCACTATGGACAGACAATCAGCCCCAGCATTTT. This encodes CAISPSLWTDNQPQHF.

The V call is TRBV11-1, the J call TRBJ2-7, with a weak D call TRBD1 (6 bases). The V gene lost 5 bases and the J gene lost 0 bases, with 8 bases spanning the gap. In germline, CDR1 is SGHAT, CDR2 FQDESV (reference sequence). The CDR3 extends over 13 amino acids. The CDR3 sequence is CASSLRGSYEQYF. CDR3 DNA sequence: TGTGCCAGCAGCCTCAGGGGCTCCTACGAGCAGTACTTC.

J is TRBJ2-1 and V is TRBV6-6; 10 positions agree with TRBD2. The J segment lost 9 bases and the V segment lost 7 bases, leaving 6 bases of the junction unmatched. The germline V gene has CDR1 MNHNY and CDR2 SVGAGI (reference sequence). The CDR3 is made up of 13 amino acids. CDR3: CASNSGRAGEQFF. Written as DNA, the CDR3 is TGTGCCAGCAACAGCGGGAGGGCCGGTGAGCAGTTCTTC.

This chain uses TRBV6-5 with TRBJ2-3; D is unclear. V was trimmed by 6 bases and J by 6 bases, leaving 13 bases between them. This CDR3 region has 13 residues. From germline, CDR1 is MNHEY and CDR2 SVGAGI. Here the CDR3 DNA reads TGTGCCAGCAGCAACACAATGTCCGATACGCAGTATTTT. Its protein product is CASSNTMSDTQYF.

The rearrangement joins TRBV4-2 to TRBJ1-2; D gene ambiguous. Looked up from germline, CDR1 is LGHNA and CDR2 is YNFKEQ. The CDR3 covers 13 residues. Trimming took 1 base from V and 4 from J, leaving 7 bases between them. The CDR3 here is CASSQVVSYGYTF. DNA of the CDR3: TGTGCCAGCAGCCAAGTTGTCAGCTATGGCTACACCTTC.

V and J are TRBV4-2 and TRBJ1-2; D may be TRBD1 (6 bases). The CDR3 is 12 amino acids. Germline CDR1 reads LGHNA; CDR2 reads YNFKEQ. Trimming stripped 6 bases from V and 3 bases from J, with 8 bases between. The CDR3 protein is CASRQGDYGYTF. The CDR3 DNA reads as TGTGCCAGCAGACAGGGTGACTATGGCTACACCTTC.

The V and J genes are TRBV7-9 and TRBJ2-5; possibly TRBD1 for D (5 bases). With 1 base removed from V and 5 bases from J, the gap between germline ends came to 14 bases. This CDR3 has 15 residues. Germline CDR1 SEHNR, CDR2 FQNEAQ (reference sequence). CDR3: CASSLGSTWGETQYF. The CDR3 DNA reads as TGTGCCAGCAGCTTAGGTAGCACATGGGGCGAGACCCAGTACTTC. The entire variable domain, with the rest obtained from reference TRBV7-9 and TRBJ2-5, is as follows: DTGVSQNPRHKITKRGQNVTFRCDPISEHNRLYWYRQTLGQGPEFLTYFQNEAQLEKSRLLSDRFSAERPKGSFSTLEIQRTEQGDSAMYLCASSLGSTWGETQYFGPGTRLLVL.

This sequence joins TRBV5-7 and TRBJ2-7; TRBD1 matches at 9 bases. TRBV5-7 is given ORF status, its function remaining uncertain. The V gene end was trimmed by 3 bases and the J gene end by 1 base; junction bases not matched to a gene: 5. The CDR3 spans 15 residues. Here the CDR3 reads CASSSRQGGSYEQYF. The CDR3 DNA follows: TGTGCCAGCAGCTCAAGACAGGGGGGGTCCTACGAGCAGTACTTC.